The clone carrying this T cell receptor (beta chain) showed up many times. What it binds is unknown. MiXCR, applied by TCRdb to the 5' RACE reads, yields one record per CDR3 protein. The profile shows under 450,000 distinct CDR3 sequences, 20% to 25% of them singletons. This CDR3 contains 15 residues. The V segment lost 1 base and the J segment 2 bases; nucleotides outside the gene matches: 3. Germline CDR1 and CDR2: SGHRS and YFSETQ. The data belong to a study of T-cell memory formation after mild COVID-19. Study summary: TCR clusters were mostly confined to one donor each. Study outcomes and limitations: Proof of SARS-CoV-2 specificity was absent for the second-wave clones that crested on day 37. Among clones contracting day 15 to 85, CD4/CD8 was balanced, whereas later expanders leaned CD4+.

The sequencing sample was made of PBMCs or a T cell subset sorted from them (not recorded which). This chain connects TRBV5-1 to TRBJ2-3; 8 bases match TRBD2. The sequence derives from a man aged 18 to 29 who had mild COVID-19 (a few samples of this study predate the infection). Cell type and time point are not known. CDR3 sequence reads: CASSLNGGDTDTQYF. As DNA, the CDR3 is TGCGCCAGCAGCTTGAACGGGGGGGACACAGATACGCAGTATTTT.